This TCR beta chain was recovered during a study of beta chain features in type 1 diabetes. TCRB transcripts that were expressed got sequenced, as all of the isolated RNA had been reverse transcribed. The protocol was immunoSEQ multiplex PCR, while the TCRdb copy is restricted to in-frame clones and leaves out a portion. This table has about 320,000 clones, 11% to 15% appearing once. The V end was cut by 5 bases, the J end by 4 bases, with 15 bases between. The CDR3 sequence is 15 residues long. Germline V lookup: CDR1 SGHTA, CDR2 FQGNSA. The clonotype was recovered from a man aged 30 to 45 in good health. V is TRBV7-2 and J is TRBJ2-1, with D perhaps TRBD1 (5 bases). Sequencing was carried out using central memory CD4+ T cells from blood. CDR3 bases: TGTGCCAGCAGCACAGAACTCTCAGGGTACAATGAGCAGTTCTTC. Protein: CASSTELSGYNEQFF.